There are a few counts of the clone carrying this TCR beta chain. Antigen: not known. The sample originates from a study of tumor-infiltrating lymphocytes in primary liver carcinoma. Overall study context: Sample counts of productive TCRbeta reads spanned roughly 3.65 to 8 million; these counts were similar across tissue types. Study-wide points: The difference in top-250-clone fraction between tumors and blood was significant, favoring tumors (p = 0.039). Since the samples were bulk and unsorted, the CD4+ and CD8+ repertoires were not compared.

Germline DNA was also extracted, and blood RNA derived from unsorted whole blood. Treatment-naive at the time, the patients had chronic HBV infection. V was cut by 7 bases and J by 4 bases, with 13 bases left in between. Germline CDR1 reads MNHNY; CDR2 reads SVGAGI (reference sequence). The CDR3 totals 14 residues. Total RNA amounting to roughly 450 ng was the source from which TCR beta cDNA was made with a constant-region primer. Researchers made the TCR beta libraries by running three nested multiplex PCR rounds with slightly modified ARM-PCR. TRBV1-TRBV30 forward primers paired with a C-beta reverse primer were used in the first two PCR rounds, which ran approximately 10 cycles each. From the multiplex PCR reads, TCRdb called clonotypes with MiXCR, one entry per CDR3 protein. In the table there are approximately 340,000 distinct CDR3 sequences, almost 65% of which are singletons.

The sequence was collected from a man aged 40-55 years with primary liver carcinoma and hepatitis B virus infection. V usage is TRBV6-6 and J usage is TRBJ2-2; no reliable D call. Sequenced input: peripheral blood. This chain's CDR3 is CASMVGKSTGELFF. The CDR3 DNA reads TGTGCCAGCATGGTTGGGAAGAGCACCGGGGAGCTGTTTTTT.